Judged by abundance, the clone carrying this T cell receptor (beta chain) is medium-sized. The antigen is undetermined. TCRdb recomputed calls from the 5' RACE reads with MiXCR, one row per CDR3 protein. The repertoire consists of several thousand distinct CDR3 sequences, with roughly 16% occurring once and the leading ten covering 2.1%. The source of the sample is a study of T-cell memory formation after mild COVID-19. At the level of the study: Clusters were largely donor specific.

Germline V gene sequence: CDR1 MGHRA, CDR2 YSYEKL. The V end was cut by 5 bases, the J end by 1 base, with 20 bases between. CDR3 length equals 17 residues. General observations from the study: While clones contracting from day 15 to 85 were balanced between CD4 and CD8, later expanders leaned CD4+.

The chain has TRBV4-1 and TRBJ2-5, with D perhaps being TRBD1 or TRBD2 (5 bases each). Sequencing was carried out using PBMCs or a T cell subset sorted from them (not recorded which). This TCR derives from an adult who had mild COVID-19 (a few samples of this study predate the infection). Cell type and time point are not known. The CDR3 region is CASSVHGVGATQETQYF. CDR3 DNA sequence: TGCGCCAGCAGCGTCCACGGGGTCGGGGCGACCCAAGAGACCCAGTACTTC.